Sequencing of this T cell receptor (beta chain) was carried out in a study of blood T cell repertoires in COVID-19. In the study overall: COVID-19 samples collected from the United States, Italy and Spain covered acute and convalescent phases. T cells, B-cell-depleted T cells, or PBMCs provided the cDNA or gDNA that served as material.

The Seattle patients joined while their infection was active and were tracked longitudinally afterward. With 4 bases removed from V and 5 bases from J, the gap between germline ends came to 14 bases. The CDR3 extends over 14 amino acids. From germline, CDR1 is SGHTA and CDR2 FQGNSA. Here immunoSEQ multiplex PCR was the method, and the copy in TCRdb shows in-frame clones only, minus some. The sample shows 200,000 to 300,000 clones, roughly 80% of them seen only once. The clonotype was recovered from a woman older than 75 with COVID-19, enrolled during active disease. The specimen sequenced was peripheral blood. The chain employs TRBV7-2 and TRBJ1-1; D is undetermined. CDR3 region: CASSSAPVGTEAFF. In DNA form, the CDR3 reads TGTGCCAGCAGCTCCGCCCCCGTCGGGACTGAAGCTTTCTTT.